The 27 T cell receptor beta chains presented below share a single source sample, sequenced in a study of identical twins. Using its own MiXCR run on the 5' RACE reads, TCRdb lists one record per CDR3 protein. The table shows approximately 300,000 distinct CDR3 sequences, with more than 8% occurring only once. This sample was shared with a second study, whose subject was yellow fever vaccine responses in identical twins.

Sequencing used CD8+ T cells sorted from blood. All receptors derive from a woman aged 18-35 years in good health.

This clonotype came up a few times. This rearrangement joins TRBV18 to TRBJ2-1; TRBD2 matches 12 bases. Germline CDR1 and CDR2: KGHSH and LQKENI. The CDR3 is made up of 18 amino acids. V was pared by 3 bases and J by 8 bases, with 14 bases of the junction left unmatched. The CDR3 sequence is CASSPKVPSGRAIDEQFF. CDR3 coding DNA: TGTGCCAGCTCACCCAAAGTACCTAGCGGGAGGGCCATCGATGAGCAGTTCTTC.

Many counts were recorded for this clonotype. The chain recombines TRBV6-1 with TRBJ2-2, with D possibly being TRBD1 (6 bases). The length of the CDR3 is 15 residues. The V gene lost 6 bases and the J gene lost 2 bases, with 13 bases spanning the gap. The germline CDR1 and CDR2 sequences are MNHNS and SASEGT. CDR3 DNA sequence: TGTGCCAGCAGCGAACAGGGTCCCAACACCGGGGAGCTGTTTTTT. It encodes CASSEQGPNTGELFF.

The chain links TRBV7-8 to TRBJ1-2; unclear D gene. CDR1 and CDR2 from the germline V gene are SGHVS and FQNEAQ. The ends were cut back, 5 bases at V and 10 bases at J, with 14 bases in the middle. The CDR3 runs 12 residues. The CDR3 sequence: CASSDDRTYYTF. Written as DNA, the CDR3 is TGTGCCAGCAGCGACGATCGGACGTACTACACCTTC.

This clonotype was found a few times. This chain joins TRBV29-1 and TRBJ2-7; 16 bases are a match to TRBD2. The trim removed 7 bases at V and 6 bases at J, leaving 6 bases unmatched. This CDR3 is built from 14 residues. Per germline, CDR1 SQVTM and CDR2 ANQGSEA. The CDR3 loop is CSAMGTSGRAEQYF. In DNA form, the CDR3 reads TGCAGCGCTATGGGGACTAGCGGGAGGGCCGAGCAGTACTTC.

The V and J genes are TRBV27 and TRBJ2-1; D call uncertain. The germline CDR1 and CDR2 sequences are MNHEY and SMNVEV (reference sequence). Trimming took 3 bases from V and 7 from J, leaving 7 bases between them. The CDR3 contains 12 residues. CDR3 protein: CASSFYPNEQFF. The DNA of the CDR3 is TGTGCCAGCAGTTTTTATCCGAATGAGCAGTTCTTC.

The chain has TRBV7-6 and TRBJ2-5; D is unresolved. Trimming stripped 5 bases from V and 5 bases from J, with 15 bases between. The germline CDR1 and CDR2 sequences are SGHVS and FNYEAQ. The CDR3 covers 14 residues. The CDR3 DNA sequence: TGTGCCAGCAGCCCTCTCGGAGCCCTGGAGACCCAGTACTTC. This translates into CASSPLGALETQYF.

About this clonotype: The junction departs from germline at one end; a sequencing error may be responsible. The chain has TRBV27 and TRBJ2-7, with TRBD2 matching over 7 bases. CDR3 length: 13 residues. CDR1 is MNHEY, CDR2 SMNVEV, per germline (reference sequence). As DNA, the CDR3 is TGTGCCAGCAGTTTAACTAGCGCGTACGAGCGGTACTTC. Amino acids: CASSLTSAYERYF.

In its sample, this clonotype was seen many times. The chain joins TRBV20-1 to TRBJ2-7, with 7 nucleotides matching TRBD1. J was trimmed by 3 bases and V by 3 bases; bases with no gene match: 11. Germline CDR1 reads DFQATT; CDR2 reads SNEGSKA (reference sequence). The CDR3 spans 15 residues. CDR3 DNA: TGCAGTGCTAGCCCACCCGGACAGGCCGTCTACGAGCAGTACTTC. This codes for CSASPPGQAVYEQYF.

This chain links TRBV4-3 with TRBJ2-7; no clear D gene. The V gene lost 1 base and the J gene lost 0 bases, with 7 bases spanning the gap. Germline V gene sequence: CDR1 LGHNA, CDR2 YSLEER. The CDR3 consists of 14 residues. This CDR3 reads CASSQGHYSYEQYF. The CDR3 bases are TGCGCCAGCAGCCAAGGGCACTACTCCTACGAGCAGTACTTC.

This clonotype appeared a few times. This chain uses TRBV3-1 with TRBJ2-7, with D tentatively TRBD1 (6 bases). From germline, CDR1 is LGHDT and CDR2 YNNKEL (reference sequence). The CDR3 extends over 15 amino acids. Trimming removed 5 bases from V and 2 bases from J, with 16 bases in between. CDR3 in amino acids: CASSGFSDRPYEQYF. For the CDR3, the DNA is TGTGCCAGCAGCGGCTTCTCCGACAGGCCCTACGAGCAGTACTTC.

V usage is TRBV15 and J usage is TRBJ2-1; D not certain. Trimming stripped 5 bases from V and 6 bases from J, with 8 bases between. Germline assignment: CDR1 LNHNV and CDR2 YYDKDF (reference sequence). The CDR3 is 12 amino acids. The CDR3 coding sequence is TGTGCCACCAGCCTCTTCGGCAATGAGCAGTTCTTC. It codes for CATSLFGNEQFF.

The V call is TRBV4-1, the J call TRBJ2-5; D is perhaps TRBD1 or TRBD2 (5 bases each). Germline V lookup: CDR1 MGHRA, CDR2 YSYEKL. This CDR3 has 15 amino acids. V lost 4 bases, J lost 6 bases, and 18 bases lay in between. In DNA form, the CDR3 reads TGCGCCAGCAGCCCCCGGGACGAGGTCCTCCAGACCCAGTACTTC. Encoded protein: CASSPRDEVLQTQYF.

This clonotype has a handful of counts. The V gene is TRBV14, the J gene TRBJ2-7; 9 bases are shared with TRBD2. V trimming: 4 bases; J trimming: 2 bases; junction bases outside the gene matches: 12. CDR1 is SGHDN and CDR2 is FVKESK in the germline V gene. The CDR3 has 17 amino acids. CDR3 nucleotides: TGTGCCAGCAGCCCTAGCCGGGATAGCGGGGGTCCCTACGAGCAGTACTTC. This sequence encodes CASSPSRDSGGPYEQYF. The full variable domain, rest sourced from reference TRBV14 and TRBJ2-7, is EAGVTQFPSHSVIEKGQTVTLRCDPISGHDNLYWYRRVMGKEIKFLLHFVKESKQDESGMPNNRFLAERTGGTYSTLKVQPAELEDSGVYFCASSPSRDSGGPYEQYFGPGTRLTVT.

The J gene is TRBJ1-4, the V gene TRBV4-2; TRBD1 matches at 12 bases. The CDR3 has 18 residues. Germline CDR1 is LGHNA and CDR2 is YNFKEQ. With V trimmed by 3 bases and J by 5 bases, 10 bases remained unmatched. CDR3 sequence (DNA): TGTGCCAGCAGCCATGAAACGGGACAGGGGGCCTGGAATGAAAAACTGTTTTTT. Its protein product is CASSHETGQGAWNEKLFF.

The J gene is TRBJ2-7, the V gene TRBV27; D unresolved. The CDR3 consists of 13 residues. Looked up from germline, CDR1 is MNHEY and CDR2 is SMNVEV (reference sequence). Trimming shortened V by 4 bases and J by 1 base, and 8 bases separated the two germline ends. The CDR3 bases are TGTGCCAGCAGTTACGGCCTTTCCTACGAGCAGTACTTC. It yields the protein CASSYGLSYEQYF.

This clonotype was recorded at least ten times. This chain links TRBV12-3 or TRBV12-4 with TRBJ1-2; tentatively, D is TRBD1 (6 bases). V lost 4 bases and J lost 4, with 10 bases in between. The CDR3 runs to 13 residues. This chain's CDR3 is CASSWTAVYGYTF. As DNA, the CDR3 is TGTGCCAGCAGTTGGACAGCAGTCTATGGCTACACCTTC.

The table lists this clonotype with many counts. V usage is TRBV10-2 and J usage is TRBJ2-4; perhaps D is TRBD1 or TRBD2 (5 bases each). The CDR3 consists of 13 residues. The germline gives CDR1 WSHSY, CDR2 SAAADI. Trimming removed 6 bases from V and 5 bases from J, with 11 bases in between. The CDR3 sequence is CASRRDPQNIQYF. In DNA, the CDR3 is TGCGCCAGCAGGAGGGACCCCCAAAACATTCAGTACTTC.

This clonotype was detected ten times or more. V and J are TRBV27 and TRBJ2-7; 7 bases align to TRBD2. This CDR3 contains 13 residues. CDR1 MNHEY and CDR2 SMNVEV come from the germline V gene (reference sequence). With 4 bases clipped from V and 3 bases from J, the junction kept 3 bases outside the gene matches. CDR3 protein: CASSYGLDYEQYF. CDR3 sequence (DNA): TGTGCCAGCAGTTACGGACTAGACTACGAGCAGTACTTC.

The chain uses TRBV9 and TRBJ2-7, with D possibly matching TRBD2 (5 bases). There are 16 residues in the CDR3. V lost 0 bases and J lost 6, with 19 bases in between. Germline V gives CDR1 SGDLS, CDR2 YYNGEE. The CDR3 reads CASSVGAREESSEQYF. For the CDR3, the DNA is TGTGCCAGCAGCGTAGGGGCGAGGGAAGAATCGTCCGAGCAGTACTTC. The complete variable domain, with remaining parts taken from reference TRBV9 and TRBJ2-7, reads DSGVTQTPKHLITATGQRVTLRCSPRSGDLSVYWYQQSLDQGLQFLIQYYNGEERAKGNILERFSAQQFPDLHSELNLSSLELGDSALYFCASSVGAREESSEQYFGPGTRLTVT.

The V gene is TRBV11-2, the J gene TRBJ2-5; D call uncertain. This CDR3 is built from 12 residues. Trimming cost V 3 bases and J 5 bases, with 7 bases left between them. CDR1 and CDR2 from the germline V gene are SGHAT and FQNNGV. CDR3 loop: CASSFGHETQYF. Here the CDR3 DNA reads TGTGCCAGCAGCTTTGGCCACGAGACCCAGTACTTC.

The rearrangement joins TRBV7-9 to TRBJ2-7; 12 bases fit TRBD1. Trimming at V came to 5 bases and at J to 3 bases, leaving 8 bases not matched to a gene. Germline V CDR1 and CDR2: SEHNR, FQNEAQ (reference sequence). This CDR3 contains 16 residues. The CDR3 reads CASSEPGQGAGYEQYF. The CDR3 DNA sequence: TGTGCCAGCAGCGAACCGGGACAGGGGGCAGGCTACGAGCAGTACTTC.

At least ten counts were recorded for this clonotype. The chain carries TRBV7-2 and TRBJ1-1; D gene uncertain. The CDR3 is 15 amino acids. Trimming left V 1 base short and J 1 base short, with 10 bases between. Germline CDR1 and CDR2: SGHTA and FQGNSA. The CDR3 DNA follows: TGTGCCAGCAGCTTAGAGCCCAGGCCGAACACTGAAGCTTTCTTT. This gives the protein CASSLEPRPNTEAFF.

This clonotype was detected a few times. The chain couples TRBV4-2 to TRBJ2-2; the D gene is possibly TRBD2 (5 bases). Germline V lookup: CDR1 LGHNA, CDR2 YNFKEQ. The CDR3 length is 15 residues. V was pared by 8 bases and J by 0 bases, with 13 bases between. CDR3 region: CASALGVANTGELFF. The CDR3 DNA sequence: TGTGCCAGCGCCTTGGGAGTGGCGAACACCGGGGAGCTGTTTTTT.

V gene TRBV24-1 combines with J gene TRBJ2-3; weak D call: TRBD1 (6 bases). This CDR3 spans 15 amino acids. The germline CDR1 and CDR2 sequences are KGHDR and SFDVKD. V lost 4 bases, J lost 0 bases, and 10 bases lay in between. CDR3 loop: CATSDPGQSTDTQYF. The CDR3 nucleotides read TGTGCCACCAGTGACCCCGGACAGAGCACAGATACGCAGTATTTT.

This clonotype occurred a few times. V usage is TRBV3-1 and J usage is TRBJ2-5, with TRBD2 matching 10 bases. Trimming at V came to 3 bases and at J to 2 bases, leaving 3 bases not matched to a gene. Germline loops: CDR1 LGHDT, CDR2 YNNKEL (reference sequence). This CDR3 is 15 amino acids long. The CDR3 region is CASSHGLAAQETQYF. The DNA for the CDR3 is TGTGCCAGCAGCCACGGACTAGCGGCTCAAGAGACCCAGTACTTC.

This clonotype was found many times. V usage is TRBV5-1 and J usage is TRBJ2-7, with D uncertain. V was clipped by 0 bases and J by 2 bases, with 9 bases between them. Germline-derived CDR1 and CDR2 are SGHRS and YFSETQ. CDR3 size: 14 residues. CDR3 DNA: TGCGCCAGCAGCTTGGAGGGCGCAGCCTACGAGCAGTACTTC. It translates to CASSLEGAAYEQYF.

This clonotype was seen a few times. The chain has TRBV30 and TRBJ1-2, with D possibly being TRBD1 (5 bases). V dropped 5 bases and J dropped 0 bases, with 22 bases sitting between them. The CDR3 runs 17 residues. Germline CDR1 reads GTSNPN; CDR2 reads SVGIG (reference sequence). The CDR3 sequence is CAWGDVLLGGANYGYTF. CDR3 sequence (DNA): TGTGCCTGGGGGGACGTTTTGTTAGGCGGAGCTAACTATGGCTACACCTTC.